Below are 23 T cell receptor beta chains sequenced from a single sample in a study of T-cell memory formation after mild COVID-19 (dated by TCRdb to about 2021). The library was prepared using 5' RACE. Sequenced using an Illumina NovaSeq 6000. The public reads were reanalyzed by TCRdb: fastp trimming at Q25, MiXCR alignment, in-frame beta chains only. Entries that share a CDR3 protein sequence are merged under the most common genes and DNA. A total of hundreds of thousands of distinct CDR3 sequences appear in this sample, more than 15% of them only once. The ten largest make up about 22% of the sample. Sequenced: PBMCs or a T cell subset sorted from them (not recorded which). The receptors derive from a man in his late teens or twenties who had mild COVID-19 (a few samples of this study predate the infection). The sample titles of this study are shuffled in the database, so cell type and time point are left out; the donor was told from shared clones.

CDR3 region: CASSSPNQKDPMNTEAFF. For the CDR3, the DNA is TGCGCCAGCAGCTCGCCCAACCAAAAGGACCCAATGAACACTGAAGCTTTCTTT. The V gene is TRBV5-1, the J gene TRBJ1-1; D call uncertain. CDR3 size: 18 residues. V lost 3 bases and J lost 0, with 21 bases in between. The germline V gene has CDR1 SGHRS and CDR2 YFSETQ.

This clonotype was seen at least ten times. V gene TRBV7-9 combines with J gene TRBJ2-3; 9 nucleotides line up with TRBD2. Germline lookup yields CDR1 SEHNR and CDR2 FQNEAQ (reference sequence). The CDR3 extends over 15 amino acids. V was pared by 1 base and J by 6 bases, with 5 bases of the junction left unmatched. The CDR3 sequence is CASSLVALAGDTQYF. For the CDR3, the DNA is TGTGCCAGCAGCTTAGTCGCCCTAGCGGGGGATACGCAGTATTTT.

The chain employs TRBV7-6 and TRBJ2-3; no firm D call. The germline gives CDR1 SGHVS, CDR2 FNYEAQ. The CDR3 runs to 13 residues. V lost 1 base to trimming and J lost 4 bases, with 6 bases between them. As DNA, the CDR3 is TGTGCCAGCAGCTTAGGATCCCCAGATACGCAGTATTTT. This translates into CASSLGSPDTQYF.

The J gene is TRBJ1-1, the V gene TRBV7-9; D remains unclear. Germline CDR1 SEHNR, CDR2 FQNEAQ (reference sequence). The CDR3 totals 13 residues. With 1 base removed from V and 3 bases from J, the gap between germline ends came to 6 bases. In DNA form, the CDR3 reads TGTGCCAGCAGCTTAGGCATCGACACTGAAGCTTTCTTT. This gives the protein CASSLGIDTEAFF. The variable domain in full, completed from reference TRBV7-9 and TRBJ1-1, reads DTGVSQNPRHKITKRGQNVTFRCDPISEHNRLYWYRQTLGQGPEFLTYFQNEAQLEKSRLLSDRFSAERPKGSFSTLEIQRTEQGDSAMYLCASSLGIDTEAFFGQGTRLTVV.

The table lists this clonotype with a few counts. The genes are TRBV7-2 and TRBJ2-5; D unclear. This CDR3 region has 16 residues. In germline, CDR1 is SGHTA, CDR2 FQGNSA. V was cut by 2 bases and J by 3 bases, with 16 bases left in between. CDR3 residues: CASSLNRSRTKETQYF. In DNA, the CDR3 is TGTGCCAGCAGCTTAAATCGGTCAAGGACCAAAGAGACCCAGTACTTC.

This clonotype was recorded at least ten times. The V gene is TRBV20-1, the J gene TRBJ2-1; 14 positions agree with TRBD2. The CDR3 contains 17 residues. Looked up from germline, CDR1 is DFQATT and CDR2 is SNEGSKA (reference sequence). Losses at the gene ends were 0 bases for V and 6 bases for J; bases not matched to a gene: 7. The CDR3 loop reads CSARDRGLAGAPNEQFF. The CDR3 nucleotides read TGCAGTGCTAGAGATAGGGGACTAGCGGGGGCCCCCAATGAGCAGTTCTTC.

The V gene is TRBV25-1, the J gene TRBJ2-4; TRBD1 aligns across 7 bases. This CDR3 contains 15 residues. After removal of 3 bases from V and 0 bases from J, the junction contained 2 bases not matched to a gene. Germline V gene data show CDR1 as MGHDK and CDR2 as SYGVNS. CDR3 loop: CASSETGIAKNIQYF. Here the CDR3 DNA reads TGTGCCAGCAGTGAGACAGGGATAGCCAAAAACATTCAGTACTTC. The whole variable domain, filled in from reference TRBV25-1 and TRBJ2-4, reads EADIYQTPRYLVIGTGKKITLECSQTMGHDKMYWYQQDPGMELHLIHYSYGVNSTEKGDLSSESTVSRIRTEHFPLTLESARPSHTSQYLCASSETGIAKNIQYFGAGTRLSVL.

This clonotype was found a few times. The rearrangement links TRBV20-1 to TRBJ2-2, with TRBD2 identical over 9 bases. Germline CDR1 reads DFQATT; CDR2 reads SNEGSKA (reference sequence). This CDR3 region has 16 residues. V lost 3 bases and J lost 3; bases outside the gene matches: 8. CDR3 in DNA: TGCAGTGCTAGCGGTCCGCGGGGGGGGTACACCGGGGAGCTGTTTTTT. It yields the protein CSASGPRGGYTGELFF.

The V call is TRBV6-2 or TRBV6-3, the J call TRBJ2-1; D could derive from TRBD1 or TRBD2 (5 bases each). Trimming removed 6 bases at V and 12 bases at J, with 12 bases between. CDR1 is MNHEY and CDR2 is SVGEGT in the germline V gene. This CDR3 comprises 11 residues. CDR3 loop: CASSGTPGQFF. Here the CDR3 DNA reads TGTGCCAGCAGCGGGACGCCGGGGCAGTTCTTC.

This clonotype occurred a few times. V and J are TRBV20-1 and TRBJ1-1; 7 bases match TRBD1. The V gene's germline CDR1 is DFQATT and CDR2 SNEGSKA (reference sequence). The CDR3 runs to 12 residues. V lost 6 bases to trimming and J lost 7 bases; unmatched junction nucleotides: 8. In DNA, the CDR3 is TGCAGTGCCCGTGAACAGGGGCTTGAAGCTTTCTTT. This sequence encodes CSAREQGLEAFF.

A few counts support this clonotype. The chain combines TRBV6-1 with TRBJ2-7; D call uncertain. Per germline, CDR1 MNHNS and CDR2 SASEGT. The CDR3 is made up of 13 amino acids. Trimming shortened V by 7 bases and J by 3 bases, and 13 bases separated the two germline ends. CDR3 in DNA: TGTGCCAGCACTCAAAGGCACCTCTACGAGCAGTACGTC. Amino acids: CASTQRHLYEQYV.

This clonotype was detected only a few times. J is TRBJ2-1 and V is TRBV18, with TRBD1 matching over 10 bases. The CDR3 sequence is 14 residues long. The trim removed 3 bases at V and 7 bases at J, leaving 3 bases unmatched. Germline CDR1 is KGHSH and CDR2 is LQKENI. The chain's CDR3 is CASSPGTGENEQFF. The CDR3 nucleotides read TGTGCCAGCTCACCCGGGACAGGGGAAAATGAGCAGTTCTTC.

The V gene is TRBV5-1, the J gene TRBJ1-5; D unresolved. Trimming pared 2 bases from V and 6 bases from J, leaving 15 bases between. This CDR3 is built from 15 residues. Looked up from germline, CDR1 is SGHRS and CDR2 is YFSETQ. The CDR3 DNA reads as TGCGCCAGCAGCTTAGGACCGCGAATGGGTCAGCCCCAGCATTTT. Residues: CASSLGPRMGQPQHF. Variable domain in full (rest from reference TRBV5-1 and TRBJ1-5): KAGVTQTPRYLIKTRGQQVTLSCSPISGHRSVSWYQQTPGQGLQFLFEYFSETQRNKGNFPGRFSGRQFSNSRSEMNVSTLELGDSALYLCASSLGPRMGQPQHFGDGTRLSIL.

The chain is built from TRBV7-2 and TRBJ2-3; 8 bases map to TRBD2. This CDR3 has 18 residues. The germline CDR1 and CDR2 sequences are SGHTA and FQGNSA. The trim removed 10 bases at V and 2 bases at J, leaving 20 bases unmatched. The CDR3 sequence: CATKQLAEKFKDTDTQYF. The CDR3 DNA sequence: TGTGCCACGAAACAACTAGCGGAGAAATTTAAAGACACAGATACGCAGTATTTT.

This clonotype showed up just a few times. J is TRBJ2-3 and V is TRBV3-1, with 8 bases aligning to TRBD2. In germline, CDR1 is LGHDT, CDR2 YNNKEL (reference sequence). After removal of 0 bases from V and 4 bases from J, the junction contained 9 bases not matched to a gene. CDR3 length: 17 amino acids. In DNA form, the CDR3 reads TGTGCCAGCAGCCAAGATATTTCGGGGGGGTTTCCAGATACGCAGTATTTT. Translating gives CASSQDISGGFPDTQYF.

A few counts support this clonotype. The V and J genes are TRBV6-2 or TRBV6-3 and TRBJ2-3, with D possibly called TRBD1 or TRBD2 (5 bases each). Germline V CDR1 and CDR2: MNHEY, SVGEGT. This CDR3 region has 13 residues. The V gene lost 11 bases and the J gene lost 2 bases, with 14 bases spanning the gap. The CDR3 DNA sequence: TGTGCCTCATCGTACGGGGCCACAGATACGCAGTATTTT. Encoded protein: CASSYGATDTQYF.

This clonotype was counted between two and nine times. The J gene is TRBJ2-7, the V gene TRBV12-3 or TRBV12-4; weak D call: TRBD2 (5 bases). Between the trimmed V and J ends, which lost 4 bases and 5 bases, there was a span of 9 bases. This CDR3 comprises 12 residues. CDR3 in amino acids: CASSSRGNEQYF. The CDR3 nucleotides read TGTGCCAGCAGTTCCAGAGGGAACGAGCAGTACTTC.

CDR3 nucleotide sequence: TGTGCCAGCAGTTACTCGAGGACGCGGACTGAAGCTTTCTTT. This encodes CASSYSRTRTEAFF. The V gene is TRBV6-5, the J gene TRBJ1-1; no clear D gene. CDR3 length equals 14 residues. V lost 0 bases to trimming and J lost 5 bases, with 10 bases between them. Germline CDR1 and CDR2: MNHEY and SVGAGI.

The rearrangement links TRBV5-1 to TRBJ1-3; D possibly corresponds to TRBD1 (5 bases). The germline V and J ends were trimmed by 7 bases and 9 bases, with 17 bases remaining between them. This CDR3 region has 13 residues. Germline V gene data show CDR1 as SGHRS and CDR2 as YFSETQ. CDR3 region: CASGLGQGTTIYF. DNA of the CDR3: TGCGCCAGCGGACTGGGGCAGGGTACCACCATATATTTT. The variable domain in full, with the rest retrieved from reference TRBV5-1 and TRBJ1-3, is KAGVTQTPRYLIKTRGQQVTLSCSPISGHRSVSWYQQTPGQGLQFLFEYFSETQRNKGNFPGRFSGRQFSNSRSEMNVSTLELGDSALYLCASGLGQGTTIYFGEGSWLTVV.

The chain uses TRBV29-1 and TRBJ1-4; no clear D gene. Germline V gene lookup returns CDR1 SQVTM and CDR2 ANQGSEA. The CDR3 loop spans 11 amino acids. V lost 6 bases and J lost 4, with 6 bases in between. The CDR3 reads CSVWYNEKLFF. DNA of the CDR3: TGCAGCGTCTGGTATAATGAAAAACTGTTTTTT. Looking up the rest from reference TRBV29-1 and TRBJ1-4 gives the full variable domain: SAVISQKPSRDICQRGTSLTIQCQVDSQVTMMFWYRQQPGQSLTLIATANQGSEATYESGFVIDKFPISRPNLTFSTLTVSNMSPEDSSIYLCSVWYNEKLFFGSGTQLSVL.

This clonotype was observed a few times. The chain couples TRBV28 to TRBJ2-7; 8 bases fit TRBD1. The CDR3 spans 16 residues. Germline V gene lookup returns CDR1 MDHEN and CDR2 SYDVKM. V shed 7 bases and J 0 bases; nucleotides not matched to a gene: 11. DNA of the CDR3: TGTGCCAGCAAACCACCCCAGGGGGCAAGCTCCTACGAGCAGTACGTC. This gives the protein CASKPPQGASSYEQYV.

This clonotype came up a few times. The rearrangement joins TRBV4-1 to TRBJ1-1; D uncertain. CDR3 size: 14 residues. Trimming took 3 bases from V and 4 from J, leaving 12 bases between them. Germline CDR1 is MGHRA and CDR2 is YSYEKL. The chain's CDR3 is CASSQSTLRTEAFF. CDR3 sequence (DNA): TGCGCCAGCAGCCAGTCGACACTGCGCACTGAAGCTTTCTTT.

The chain combines TRBV7-3 with TRBJ2-5, with a possible D match to TRBD2 (6 bases). The V and J ends lost 3 bases and 5 bases respectively, with 16 bases between them. The V gene's germline CDR1 is SGHTA and CDR2 FQGTGA. CDR3 length equals 15 residues. In DNA form, the CDR3 reads TGTGCCAGCAGCTTTACCGGGAGCTATCACGAGACCCAGTACTTC. As protein: CASSFTGSYHETQYF. The entire variable domain, with the rest obtained from reference TRBV7-3 and TRBJ2-5, is as follows: GAGVSQTPSNKVTEKGKYVELRCDPISGHTALYWYRQSLGQGPEFLIYFQGTGAADDSGLPNDRFFAVRPEGSVSTLKIQRTERGDSAVYLCASSFTGSYHETQYFGPGTRLLVL.